This TCR beta chain is drawn from a study of cytomegalovirus exposure and HLA in healthy donors. PCR involved 60 Vbeta and 13 Jbeta primers. Libraries were prepared by immunoSEQ multiplex PCR; TCRdb keeps only in-frame clonotypes and omits some of them. The profile covers 170,000 or so clones, with 83% appearing a single time and around 1.6% taken by the ten largest. Study-level results: CMV antigen specificity of a few CMV-associated chains was confirmed in vitro. Investigators reported 150 to 200 TCR beta chains as tied to cytomegalovirus.

A remark on this clone: The antigen is unknown. The identical CDR3 is also encoded by other nucleotide sequences in the sample.

The V end lost 2 bases, the J end lost 2 bases, and 9 bases lay between the germline ends. Germline CDR1 is MDHEN and CDR2 is SYDVKM. CDR3 length: 14 residues. The chain is built from TRBV28 and TRBJ1-2; tentatively, D is TRBD1 (5 bases). Sequencing was carried out using PBMCs. The TCR was taken from a man aged 45-60 years in good health and CMV-seronegative. The CDR3 DNA follows: TGTGCCAGCAGTTTAAGGGGCGCGAACTATGGCTACACCTTC. It codes for CASSLRGANYGYTF.